This T cell receptor beta chain was found in a study of regulatory T cells in long-lasting Graves disease. The time point here: persistent/refractory GD, antithyroid drugs over 5 years with positive TRAb. PBMC-extracted RNA yielded the TCR library. From an endocrinology department in Xi'an, China, came the patients. A peripheral blood sample, 7 to 9.5 milliliters in volume, was drawn into EDTA tubes. Deletions cut 4 bases from V and 4 bases from J, with 10 bases between. Germline values: CDR1 LGHDT, CDR2 YNNKEL (reference sequence). The CDR3 is made up of 13 amino acids. Arm-PCR with iRepertoire HTBI primers amplified the CDR3 regions for these TCR beta libraries. In TCRdb, the multiplex PCR reads were re-called with MiXCR into one record per CDR3 protein. The sample lists approximately 500,000 distinct CDR3 sequences; about a fifth were seen once. Study-level results: Persistent Graves' patients showed a TCR diversity that was lower than that of newly diagnosed ones.

This clonotype was seen ten or more times. Its matching antigen is unknown. The TCR was taken from a female donor with Graves disease. The specimen was peripheral blood mononuclear cells (PBMCs), collected when the disease was refractory, from a patient treated with antithyroid drugs. The chain is built from TRBV3-1 and TRBJ1-2; perhaps TRBD1 as D (6 bases). The CDR3 DNA sequence: TGTGCCAGCAGCCTCTTGGACAGCTATGGCTACACCTTC. Residues: CASSLLDSYGYTF.